Listed below are T cell receptor beta chains from one sample, sequenced in a study of blood T cell repertoires in COVID-19. Sequenced by immunoSEQ multiplex PCR; TCRdb stores in-frame clones only, minus some. The data show tens of thousands of clones, 75% to 90% seen once. The sequencing sample was made of peripheral blood. These receptors were taken from a man aged 50 to 60 with acute or convalescent COVID-19. Both conserved end residues are part of each CDR3. The D gene is left open where the match is weak. The listing skips clone size in some rows; elsewhere it reads once, few, many or a size class.

v_gene	j_gene	d_gene	abundance	CDR3aa	CDR3nt
TRBV18	TRBJ1-4	TRBD1	.	CASSPPTGKGEKLFF	TGTGCCAGCTCACCACCGACAGGGAAGGGTGAAAAACTGTTTTTT
TRBV19	TRBJ1-5	TRBD1	.	CASAGQINQPQHF	TGTGCCAGCGCGGGACAGATCAATCAGCCCCAGCATTTT
TRBV7-9	TRBJ1-2	.	.	CASSLEGDTYGYTF	TGTGCCAGCAGCTTAGAGGGGGACACCTATGGCTACACCTTC
TRBV29-1	TRBJ2-7	.	.	CSVEDQGLKQYF	TGCAGCGTTGAAGACCAGGGACTCAAGCAGTACTTC
TRBV5-4	TRBJ2-7	TRBD1	.	CASSRPGQGTAEQYF	TGTGCCAGCAGCAGACCGGGACAGGGTACCGCCGAGCAGTACTTC
TRBV19	TRBJ1-1	.	.	CASSIGGNTEAFF	TGTGCCAGTAGTATCGGCGGGAACACTGAAGCTTTCTTT
TRBV14	TRBJ2-1	.	.	CASSRQSYNEQFF	TGTGCCAGCAGCCGCCAGTCCTACAATGAGCAGTTCTTC
TRBV28	TRBJ2-7	TRBD2	.	CASAGLAGGPGSRAFYEQYF	TGTGCCAGCGCAGGGTTAGCGGGAGGGCCAGGATCGCGGGCCTTTTACGAGCAGTACTTC
TRBV11-3	TRBJ2-5	TRBD1	once	CASSSSRDSQETQYF	TGTGCCAGCAGCTCCTCCCGGGACAGCCAAGAGACCCAGTACTTC
TRBV6-2/TRBV6-3	TRBJ2-3	.	.	CASSYSGGSGTDTQYF	TGTGCCAGCAGTTACTCTGGAGGGAGTGGAACAGATACGCAGTATTTT
TRBV7-9	TRBJ2-3	TRBD2	.	CASRHPGLATDTQYF	TGTGCCAGCAGACATCCGGGACTAGCCACAGATACGCAGTATTTT
TRBV10-3	TRBJ2-2	TRBD2	.	CAISESASGNTGELFF	TGTGCCATCAGTGAGTCTGCTAGCGGTAACACCGGGGAGCTGTTTTTT
TRBV30	TRBJ1-6	.	.	CAWSPGRGNSPLHF	TGTGCCTGGAGCCCCGGCAGGGGTAATTCACCCCTCCACTTT
TRBV13	TRBJ2-6	TRBD1	.	CASSLGARGRGANVLTF	TGTGCCAGCAGCTTAGGTGCCAGGGGGCGAGGGGCCAACGTCCTGACTTTC
TRBV18	TRBJ1-2	.	.	CASSPRAGDGYTF	TGTGCCAGCTCACCACGGGCGGGGGATGGCTACACCTTC
TRBV30	TRBJ2-2	TRBD1	.	CAWNPGQATGELFF	TGTGCCTGGAACCCGGGACAGGCGACCGGGGAGCTGTTTTTT
TRBV19	TRBJ1-2	.	.	CASSIVNSYGYTF	TGTGCCAGTAGTATAGTGAACAGTTATGGCTACACCTTC
TRBV6-5	TRBJ2-6	.	.	CASSYSQTGANVLTF	TGTGCCAGCAGTTACAGCCAAACTGGGGCCAACGTCCTGACTTTC
TRBV18	TRBJ1-4	TRBD1	once	CASSPQLIQGAGEKLFF	TGTGCCAGCTCACCCCAACTCATACAGGGGGCAGGTGAAAAACTGTTTTTT
TRBV10-1	TRBJ1-2	TRBD1	once	CASSEKLGTGGSYGYTF	TGCGCCAGCAGTGAAAAGTTGGGGACAGGGGGCTCCTATGGCTACACCTTC
TRBV28	TRBJ2-1	.	.	CASSPFNEQFF	TGTGCCAGCAGCCCATTCAATGAGCAGTTCTTC
TRBV19	TRBJ2-5	TRBD2	.	CASRGGIRQETQYF	TGTGCCAGCCGCGGGGGAATCCGCCAAGAGACCCAGTACTTC
TRBV27	TRBJ1-1	TRBD1	.	CASSSMGQPNTEAFF	TGTGCCAGCAGTAGTATGGGACAGCCGAACACTGAAGCTTTCTTT
TRBV6-2/TRBV6-3	TRBJ1-5	.	.	CASSLQGSNQPQHF	TGTGCCAGCAGTCTCCAGGGTAGCAATCAGCCCCAGCATTTT
TRBV6-5	TRBJ1-1	TRBD1	few	CASSSGQGASEAFF	TGTGCCAGCAGTTCGGGACAGGGGGCTTCTGAAGCTTTCTTT
TRBV10-1	TRBJ2-1	TRBD2	.	CASSEREGPYNEQFF	TGCGCCAGCAGTGAGCGGGAGGGCCCCTACAATGAGCAGTTCTTC
TRBV20-1	TRBJ2-1	.	.	CSGGGNEQFF	TGCAGTGGAGGGGGTAATGAGCAGTTCTTC
TRBV5-4	TRBJ2-4	.	.	CASSTTGTLLAKNIQYF	TGTGCCAGCAGCACAACCGGGACTCTTCTAGCCAAAAACATTCAGTACTTC
TRBV11-1	TRBJ2-7	.	.	CASSLVARGYEQYF	TGTGCCAGCAGCTTAGTCGCCAGGGGCTACGAGCAGTACTTC
TRBV28	TRBJ2-2	TRBD2	.	CASSPAGLAGGPFGELFF	TGTGCCAGCAGTCCCGCCGGACTAGCGGGAGGGCCATTCGGGGAGCTGTTTTTT
TRBV28	TRBJ1-2	.	.	CASLKGVFGYTF	TGTGCCAGCCTCAAGGGGGTTTTTGGCTACACCTTC
TRBV10-3	TRBJ2-1	TRBD2	few	CAIMRGGSYNEQFF	TGTGCCATCATGCGGGGCGGGAGTTACAATGAGCAGTTCTTC
TRBV11-3	TRBJ2-5	TRBD2	.	CASSRTSGGPQYF	TGTGCCAGCAGCCGGACTAGCGGGGGTCCCCAGTACTTC
TRBV5-6	TRBJ1-1	TRBD1	.	CASSLLTGGTEAFF	TGTGCCAGCAGCTTGTTGACAGGGGGCACTGAAGCTTTCTTT
TRBV6-5	TRBJ2-7	.	.	CATATLSFYEQYF	TGTGCCACCGCCACCCTATCCTTTTACGAGCAGTACTTC